The 26 T cell receptor beta chains in this list originate from one sample, sequenced in a study of T cells in Graves' hyperthyroidism and ophthalmopathy. Amplification of TCR beta CDR3 regions was performed using RNA transcripts as template. When the TCR CDR3 underwent first-round RT-PCR, the HTBI primer set was used. TCRdb passed the multiplex PCR reads through MiXCR, listing each CDR3 protein once. The table includes about 500,000 distinct CDR3 sequences, 16% detected once. Sequenced input: blood. Source of these receptors: a woman aged 18 to 35 with Graves' hyperthyroidism.

There are a few counts of this clonotype. The chain couples TRBV29-1 to TRBJ2-4; 8 bases map to TRBD2. Trimming at V came to 8 bases and at J to 6 bases, leaving 12 bases not matched to a gene. This CDR3 is built from 14 residues. Germline CDR1 and CDR2: SQVTM and ANQGSEA. This CDR3 reads CSFKKSGRGNIQYF. The CDR3 DNA reads as TGCAGCTTTAAAAAGAGCGGGAGAGGAAACATTCAGTACTTC.

This clonotype was picked up a small number of times. The chain employs TRBV28 and TRBJ1-4, with 9 bases lining up with TRBD1. The CDR3 spans 17 residues. The germline V gene encodes CDR1 MDHEN and CDR2 SYDVKM. Trimming at V came to 1 base and at J to 7 bases, leaving 10 bases not matched to a gene. In DNA, the CDR3 is TGTGCCAGCAGTTTATCGGCGGGACAGGGTTCAGGTGAAAAACTGTTTTTT. Translating gives CASSLSAGQGSGEKLFF.

This clonotype was seen ten or more times. The J gene is TRBJ2-7, the V gene TRBV9; 10 nucleotides match TRBD2. The CDR3 is 15 amino acids. Trimming at V came to 0 bases and at J to 2 bases, leaving 2 bases not matched to a gene. CDR1 is SGDLS, CDR2 YYNGEE, per germline. CDR3 sequence (DNA): TGTGCCAGCAGCGTAGGTGGACTAGCGGCCTACGAGCAGTACTTC. It codes for CASSVGGLAAYEQYF.

This clonotype was seen repeatedly, ten times or more. The chain joins TRBV27 to TRBJ2-7, with 9 bases fitting TRBD2. This CDR3 is built from 18 residues. J was trimmed by 0 bases and V by 3 bases; bases with no gene match: 12. Germline loops: CDR1 MNHEY, CDR2 SMNVEV (reference sequence). CDR3 sequence (DNA): TGTGCCAGCAGTTTTATTCCCCCCCAGCGGGAGGTCTCCTACGAGCAGTACTTC. Translating gives CASSFIPPQREVSYEQYF.

This clonotype was seen a handful of times. The chain couples TRBV10-2 to TRBJ2-5; TRBD2 agrees at 10 bases. V trimming: 7 bases; J trimming: 5 bases; junction bases outside the gene matches: 7. The germline V gene has CDR1 WSHSY and CDR2 SAAADI. The CDR3 spans 14 residues. The CDR3 protein is CASISGGPGETQYF. In DNA, the CDR3 is TGCGCCAGCATTAGCGGGGGGCCAGGGGAGACCCAGTACTTC.

The chain employs TRBV12-3 or TRBV12-4 and TRBJ2-1, with 11 bases identical to TRBD2. Losses at the gene ends were 3 bases for V and 9 bases for J; bases not matched to a gene: 13. There are 17 residues in the CDR3. The CDR3: CASSFWLAGGGRGEQFF. DNA of the CDR3: TGTGCCAGCAGTTTCTGGCTAGCGGGGGGTGGCCGGGGTGAGCAGTTCTTC.

The chain has TRBV4-1 and TRBJ1-6; D ambiguous. V was clipped by 2 bases and J by 9 bases, with 11 bases between them. Per the germline V gene, CDR1 is MGHRA and CDR2 is YSYEKL. The CDR3 has 14 amino acids. CDR3 in amino acids: CASSQQSKVSPLHF. For the CDR3, the DNA is TGCGCCAGCAGCCAACAGTCGAAAGTTTCACCCCTCCACTTT.

This chain links TRBV28 with TRBJ2-7; 11 nucleotides agree with TRBD2. The length of the CDR3 is 18 residues. Germline V gene data show CDR1 as MDHEN and CDR2 as SYDVKM. Trimming at V came to 6 bases and at J to 2 bases, leaving 15 bases not matched to a gene. The CDR3 DNA reads as TGTGCCAGCAGAACCCCCCTTACTAGCGGGAGATGGACCTACGAGCAGTACTTC. Amino acids: CASRTPLTSGRWTYEQYF.

This clonotype has at least ten counts. This chain connects TRBV2 to TRBJ2-2, with TRBD1 identical over 9 bases. This CDR3 has 15 amino acids. The J segment lost 5 bases and the V segment lost 6 bases, leaving 7 bases of the junction unmatched. The germline gives CDR1 SNHLY, CDR2 FYNNEI. This CDR3 reads CASRVDRGETGELFF. The CDR3 bases are TGTGCCAGCAGGGTTGACAGGGGGGAGACCGGGGAGCTGTTTTTT.

This clonotype was recorded at least ten times. The chain is built from TRBV29-1 and TRBJ2-7, with 12 bases identical to TRBD2. Germline CDR1 is SQVTM and CDR2 is ANQGSEA. This CDR3 has 15 amino acids. J lost 1 base, V lost 7 bases, and 8 bases had no gene match. The CDR3: CSADSGTSGSYEQYF. Here the CDR3 DNA reads TGCAGCGCGGACTCCGGGACTAGCGGGTCCTACGAGCAGTACTTC.

This clonotype was detected a few times. The chain employs TRBV5-1 and TRBJ2-1; 7 nucleotides align to TRBD1. This CDR3 is 14 amino acids long. V gave up 0 bases and J gave up 7 bases; unmatched junction bases: 4. Germline V lookup: CDR1 SGHRS, CDR2 YFSETQ. CDR3 nucleotides: TGCGCCAGCAGCTTGGGACAGGGCAGGAATGAGCAGTTCTTC. Encoded protein: CASSLGQGRNEQFF.

This clonotype showed up just a few times. The rearrangement links TRBV27 to TRBJ1-4; no clear D. This CDR3 region has 13 residues. CDR1 is MNHEY, CDR2 SMNVEV, per germline (reference sequence). V lost 4 bases and J lost 4, with 7 bases in between. The CDR3, as DNA: TGTGCCAGCAGTTGGCAGCTTAATGAAAAACTGTTTTTT. As protein: CASSWQLNEKLFF.

The chain links TRBV29-1 to TRBJ1-5; 9 nucleotides line up with TRBD1. V shed 4 bases and J 6 bases; nucleotides not matched to a gene: 10. The CDR3 covers 15 residues. Germline values: CDR1 SQVTM, CDR2 ANQGSEA. The CDR3 coding sequence is TGCAGCGTTGTGTTACAGGGGGCCGGGGGTCAGCCCCAGCATTTT. Amino acid sequence: CSVVLQGAGGQPQHF.

This chain links TRBV28 with TRBJ2-1; TRBD2 aligns across 11 bases. Unmatched junction bases numbered 7, after V lost 5 bases and J lost 4 bases. This CDR3 is 16 amino acids long. CDR1 MDHEN and CDR2 SYDVKM come from the germline V gene. This chain's CDR3 is CASSALLAGAYNEQFF. The CDR3 DNA reads as TGTGCCAGCAGTGCACTACTAGCGGGAGCTTACAATGAGCAGTTCTTC.

V is TRBV19 and J is TRBJ1-3, with unresolved D. From germline, CDR1 is LNHDA and CDR2 SQIVND (reference sequence). The CDR3 totals 15 residues. Between the trimmed V and J ends, which lost 7 bases and 4 bases, there was a span of 17 bases. CDR3 bases: TGTGCCAGTACCCTGACCGATCTAGTAGGAAACACCATATATTTT. Translating it yields CASTLTDLVGNTIYF.

Many counts were recorded for this clonotype. This chain links TRBV18 with TRBJ2-7; maybe TRBD2 (6 bases). Trimming stripped 3 bases from V and 7 bases from J, with 19 bases between. CDR1 and CDR2 from the germline V gene are KGHSH and LQKENI. The CDR3 loop spans 15 amino acids. CDR3 in amino acids: CASSPPGLQVNEQYF. CDR3 nucleotide sequence: TGTGCCAGCTCACCCCCGGGACTTCAGGTGAATGAGCAGTACTTC.

This chain links TRBV19 with TRBJ2-5, with TRBD2 matching 7 bases. V shed 3 bases and J 6 bases; nucleotides not matched to a gene: 4. Germline CDR1 LNHDA, CDR2 SQIVND (reference sequence). This CDR3 is built from 13 residues. CDR3: CASSIGEGQTQYF. CDR3 in DNA: TGTGCCAGTAGTATTGGGGAGGGCCAGACCCAGTACTTC. Together with reference TRBV19 and TRBJ2-5, the CDR3 gives the full variable domain: DGGITQSPKYLFRKEGQNVTLSCEQNLNHDAMYWYRQDPGQGLRLIYYSQIVNDFQKGDIAEGYSVSREKKESFPLTVTSAQKNPTAFYLCASSIGEGQTQYFGPGTRLLVL.

A word on this clonotype: A much larger clone differs by one base, so this may be a read error. Lacking the conserved final phenylalanine or tryptophan, this CDR3 likely reflects a read error. The rearrangement joins TRBV2 to TRBJ2-2, with D possibly matching TRBD1 (6 bases). Deletions cut 6 bases from V and 6 bases from J, with 11 bases between. Germline V CDR1 and CDR2: SNHLY, FYNNEI. This CDR3 comprises 13 residues. The CDR3 coding sequence is TGTGCCAGCAGCGTAAGACAGGCCGGGGAGCTGTTTCTT. Protein: CASSVRQAGELFL.

This clonotype was counted at least ten times. The rearrangement joins TRBV11-2 to TRBJ2-3; TRBD2 agrees at 8 bases. This CDR3 region has 16 residues. The V segment lost 4 bases and the J segment 0 bases; nucleotides outside the gene matches: 6. Germline V gene lookup returns CDR1 SGHAT and CDR2 FQNNGV. CDR3 in DNA: TGTGCCAGCAGCTCCGGGACTAGGATTAGCACAGATACGCAGTATTTT. Amino acids: CASSSGTRISTDTQYF.

This clonotype has a count of ten or more. This chain uses TRBV30 with TRBJ2-3, with a tentative D call TRBD2 (5 bases). The V gene's germline CDR1 is GTSNPN and CDR2 SVGIG (reference sequence). Deletions cut 2 bases from V and 11 bases from J, with 14 bases between. This CDR3 contains 12 residues. DNA for the CDR3: TGTGCCTGGAGTACAGAGGGTCAAGTGCAGTATTTT. Its translation is CAWSTEGQVQYF.

The table lists this clonotype with many counts. The rearrangement links TRBV6-5 to TRBJ1-1; D possibly corresponds to TRBD1 (5 bases). The CDR3 is 13 residues long. Germline CDR1 is MNHEY and CDR2 is SVGAGI. The V gene lost 0 bases and the J gene lost 7 bases, with 9 bases spanning the gap. Here the CDR3 DNA reads TGTGCCAGCAGTTACTCAGGGGAGGGTGAAGCTTTCTTT. Protein: CASSYSGEGEAFF.

This chain uses TRBV20-1 with TRBJ1-5, with D possibly matching TRBD1 (6 bases). V lost 6 bases and J lost 0, with 9 bases in between. The CDR3 runs 13 residues. Germline V CDR1 and CDR2: DFQATT, SNEGSKA (reference sequence). The CDR3 DNA is TGCAGTGCCATGGACAGTAGCAATCAGCCCCAGCATTTT. Its translation is CSAMDSSNQPQHF.

This clonotype showed up many times. This rearrangement joins TRBV20-1 to TRBJ2-1; 9 bases map to TRBD1. Germline loops: CDR1 DFQATT, CDR2 SNEGSKA (reference sequence). The CDR3 spans 16 residues. The V and J ends lost 1 base and 1 base, in that order; junction bases with no gene match: 5. The CDR3: CSARGPGTGSYNEQFF. The CDR3 region has the DNA TGCAGTGCTAGAGGACCCGGGACAGGGTCCTACAATGAGCAGTTCTTC.

The chain links TRBV11-3 to TRBJ2-1, with 8 bases matching TRBD2. Unmatched junction bases numbered 14, after V lost 7 bases and J lost 6 bases. This CDR3 contains 16 residues. Per the germline V gene, CDR1 is SGHNT and CDR2 is YENEEA. CDR3 in amino acids: CASTCQGDRGGNEQFF. The CDR3 coding sequence is TGTGCCAGCACTTGCCAAGGAGACCGGGGGGGCAATGAGCAGTTCTTC.

There are many counts of this clonotype. The chain employs TRBV11-2 and TRBJ1-1; 9 nucleotides match TRBD1. Germline CDR1 SGHAT, CDR2 FQNNGV. The ends lost 6 bases at V and 10 bases at J; junction bases unmatched: 12. The CDR3 runs to 14 residues. This CDR3 reads CASRRDREGFGAFF. The CDR3 region has the DNA TGTGCCAGCAGACGGGACAGGGAAGGGTTTGGAGCTTTCTTT.

This clonotype was counted only a few times. The CDR3 is CASSVDLATSETQYF. As DNA, the CDR3 is TGTGCCAGCAGTGTAGACCTAGCGACGTCGGAGACCCAGTACTTC. This rearrangement joins TRBV12-3 or TRBV12-4 to TRBJ2-5; the D gene is possibly TRBD2 (6 bases). The germline V and J ends were trimmed by 5 bases and 5 bases, with 18 bases remaining between them. CDR3 length: 15 amino acids.